Following are 4 T cell receptor beta chains from one sample sequenced in a study of blood T cell repertoires in COVID-19. TCRdb's table, derived via immunoSEQ multiplex PCR, lists solely in-frame clones and lacks some. The table shows hundreds of thousands of clones, with 70% to 90% occurring only once. Material for sequencing was PBMCs or T cells enriched from blood (not recorded which). Every receptor here comes from a woman aged 45-65 years in a cohort exposed to, infected with or recovered from COVID-19 (not recorded which).

The rearrangement joins TRBV7-2 to TRBJ2-7; the match to TRBD1 covers 8 bases. The germline V gene has CDR1 SGHTA and CDR2 FQGNSA. The V and J ends lost 7 bases and 0 bases, in that order; junction bases with no gene match: 8. CDR3 size: 15 residues. This CDR3 is CASTPDRARSYEQYF. The CDR3 DNA follows: TGTGCCAGCACCCCGGACAGGGCTCGCTCCTACGAGCAGTACTTC.

The chain employs TRBV6-4 and TRBJ2-3; 8 positions match TRBD1. This CDR3 has 13 residues. Germline V gives CDR1 MRHNA, CDR2 SNTAGT. J lost 4 bases, V lost 4 bases, and 1 base had no gene match. The CDR3 nucleotides are TGTGCCAGCAGTGCGGACAGGGCAGATACGCAGTATTTT. This encodes CASSADRADTQYF.

In this sample, this clone turned up once. The V call is TRBV10-3, the J call TRBJ1-1; no clear D gene. The V gene lost 6 bases and the J gene lost 1 base, with 9 bases spanning the gap. Germline CDR1 and CDR2: ENHRY and SYGVKD. This CDR3 comprises 13 residues. The chain's CDR3 is CAISETQNTEAFF. The DNA of the CDR3 is TGTGCCATCAGCGAGACACAGAACACTGAAGCTTTCTTT.

The rearrangement links TRBV9 to TRBJ1-1; 7 bases agree with TRBD1. Germline trimming cut 3 bases from V and 3 bases from J; bases unmatched to any gene: 11. The CDR3 has 16 amino acids. The germline CDR1 and CDR2 sequences are SGDLS and YYNGEE. Written as DNA, the CDR3 is TGTGCCAGCAGCGCCCACCCGACAGGGCGGGACACTGAAGCTTTCTTT. It encodes CASSAHPTGRDTEAFF.